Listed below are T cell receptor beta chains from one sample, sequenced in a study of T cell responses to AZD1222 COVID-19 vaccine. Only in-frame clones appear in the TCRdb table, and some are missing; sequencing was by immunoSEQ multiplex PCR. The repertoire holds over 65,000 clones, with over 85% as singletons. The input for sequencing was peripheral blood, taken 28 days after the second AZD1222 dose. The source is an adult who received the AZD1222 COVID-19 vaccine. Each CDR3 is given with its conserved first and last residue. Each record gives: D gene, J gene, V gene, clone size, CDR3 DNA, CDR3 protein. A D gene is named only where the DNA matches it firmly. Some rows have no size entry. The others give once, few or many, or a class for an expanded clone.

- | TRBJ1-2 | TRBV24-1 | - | TGTGCCCCCGCCCCCCCCACAGGGTACGGCTACACCTTC | CAPAPPTGYGYTF
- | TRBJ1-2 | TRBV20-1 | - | TGCAGTGCTAGTTTTTCGGGGAAACATAGCTTC | CSASFSGKHSF
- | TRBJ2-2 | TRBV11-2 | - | TGTGCCAGCAGCTTTATCAGGGGATTTGTCGGGGAGCTGTTTTTT | CASSFIRGFVGELFF
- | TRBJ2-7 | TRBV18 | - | TGTGCCAGCTCACGCGACAGGAGCTCCTACGAGCAGTACTTC | CASSRDRSSYEQYF
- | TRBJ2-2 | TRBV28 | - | TGTGCCAGCAGTTTAGTCTTCAGGGAAGGCGCGAACACCGGGGAGCTGTTTTTT | CASSLVFREGANTGELFF
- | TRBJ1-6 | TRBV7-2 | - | TGTGCCAGCAGCTTACGGCAGGGGAGTGATTCACCCCTCCACTTT | CASSLRQGSDSPLHF
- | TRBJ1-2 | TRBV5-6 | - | TGTGCCAGCAGCTTGGGTATGGGCTACACCTTC | CASSLGMGYTF
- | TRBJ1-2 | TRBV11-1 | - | TGTGCCAGCAGCAACGGGGTTAACTATGGCTACACCTTC | CASSNGVNYGYTF
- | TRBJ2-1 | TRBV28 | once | TGTGCCAGCAGTTTTTTGGCTGGGAGCTCCTACAATGAGCAGTTCTTC | CASSFLAGSSYNEQFF
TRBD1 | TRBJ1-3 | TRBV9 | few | TGTGCCAGCAGCGTTGGTCAGGGGGCAAATGGAAACACCATATATTTT | CASSVGQGANGNTIYF
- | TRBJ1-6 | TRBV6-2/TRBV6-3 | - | TGTGCCAGCAGTCCCCCGGGAGCTTCACCCCTCCACTTT | CASSPPGASPLHF
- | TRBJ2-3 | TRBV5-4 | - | TGTGCCAGCAGCTCCTCCAGGGGGGACACAGATACGCAGTATTTT | CASSSSRGDTDTQYF
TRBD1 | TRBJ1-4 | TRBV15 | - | TGTGCCACCAGCAGGATTGGACAGGGCCCAACTAATGAAAAACTGTTTTTT | CATSRIGQGPTNEKLFF
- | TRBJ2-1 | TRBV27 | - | TGTGCCAGCACCAGACCCAACGGCAATGAGCAGTTCTTC | CASTRPNGNEQFF
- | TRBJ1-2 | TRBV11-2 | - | TGTGCCAGCAGCTTAGGGATCGAGGGCTATGGCTACACCTTC | CASSLGIEGYGYTF
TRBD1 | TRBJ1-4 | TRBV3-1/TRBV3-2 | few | TGTGCCAGCAGCCAAGATTGGACTCCGGGACAGATATTCGGTGGTGAAAAACTGTTTTTT | CASSQDWTPGQIFGGEKLFF
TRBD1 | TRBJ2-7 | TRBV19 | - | TGTGCCAGTACCGACCGGGACAGGGGTTACGAGCAGTACTTC | CASTDRDRGYEQYF
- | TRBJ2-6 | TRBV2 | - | TGTGCCAGCAGTAAACAGGGAGACTCTGGGGCCAACGTCCTGACTTTC | CASSKQGDSGANVLTF
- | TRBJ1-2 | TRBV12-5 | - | TGTGCTAGTGGTTTGGTGCCCACACTCCGGGATGGCTACACCTTC | CASGLVPTLRDGYTF
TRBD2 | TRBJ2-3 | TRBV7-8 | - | TGTGCCAGCAGCTCGACAGTACTAGCGGGGGGCGGAACAGATACGCAGTATTTT | CASSSTVLAGGGTDTQYF
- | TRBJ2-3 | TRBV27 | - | TGTGCCAGCAGTTTATACGAGGGATACGGTACGCAGTATTTT | CASSLYEGYGTQYF
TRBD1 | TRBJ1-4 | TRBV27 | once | TGTGCCAGCAGTCCCAGACGGACAGGGTGGAATGAAAAACTGTTTTTT | CASSPRRTGWNEKLFF
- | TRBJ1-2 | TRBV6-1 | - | TGTGCCAGCAGTGAAGTGGGGACGGACGTTAACTATGGCTACACCTTC | CASSEVGTDVNYGYTF
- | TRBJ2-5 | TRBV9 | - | TGTGCCAGCAGCGGTTACGGGACACCCCAAGAGACCCAGTACTTC | CASSGYGTPQETQYF
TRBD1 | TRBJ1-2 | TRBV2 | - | TGTGCCAGCAGGAACGGACAGGAGGGGTTCTACTATGGCTACACCTTC | CASRNGQEGFYYGYTF
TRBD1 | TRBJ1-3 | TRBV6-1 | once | TGTGCCAGCAGTGAAGGGCAGACAGGGCTTGGAAACACCATATATTTT | CASSEGQTGLGNTIYF
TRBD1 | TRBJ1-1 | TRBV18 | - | TGTGCCAGCTCACCTCTCACCGGGACAGGGGGTATGAACACTGAAGCTTTCTTT | CASSPLTGTGGMNTEAFF
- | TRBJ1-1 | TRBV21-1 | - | TGTGCCAGCAGCAAAGAGGTACCAGGATTGAACACTGAAGCTTTCTTT | CASSKEVPGLNTEAFF
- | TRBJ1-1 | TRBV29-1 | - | TGCAGCGTTGAATGGGGACATACCACGAACACTGAAGCTTTCTTT | CSVEWGHTTNTEAFF
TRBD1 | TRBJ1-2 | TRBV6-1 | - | TGTGCCAGCAGTGAAATTTTCTGGGACAGGGGAAATGGCTACACCTTC | CASSEIFWDRGNGYTF
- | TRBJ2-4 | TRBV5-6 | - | TGTGCCAGCAGCTTGGAAGCAGAAAACATTCAGTACTTC | CASSLEAENIQYF
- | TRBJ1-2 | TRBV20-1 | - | TGCAGTGCTAGGGTTAACTATGGCTACACCTTC | CSARVNYGYTF
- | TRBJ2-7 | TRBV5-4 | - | TGTGCCAGCAGCCCTACGGGACAAACCTACGAGCAGTACTTC | CASSPTGQTYEQYF
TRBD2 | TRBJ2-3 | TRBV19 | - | TGTGCCAGTAGTAGGGGACTAGCGGGCGAGACAGATACGCAGTATTTT | CASSRGLAGETDTQYF
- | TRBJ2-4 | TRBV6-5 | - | TGTGCCAGCAGTTCGGGGGATCTGGTTCAGTACTTC | CASSSGDLVQYF
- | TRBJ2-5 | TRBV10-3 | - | TGTGCCATCAGGAGGGATTCTTCGTACCAAGAGACCCAGTACTTC | CAIRRDSSYQETQYF